The 24 T cell receptor beta chains below all came from one sample that was sequenced in a study of T cells in localized non-small cell lung cancer. Some clones are missing from TCRdb's copy, which holds only in-frame ones; the method was immunoSEQ multiplex PCR. This table holds over 35,000 clones, roughly 79% found once. The sequenced sample was peripheral blood mononuclear cells, obtained before any cancer treatment. The receptors were sampled from a male donor older than 55 with stage II lung adenocarcinoma.

This chain uses TRBV2 with TRBJ2-2, with 9 bases matching TRBD1. The CDR3 contains 14 residues. V gave up 10 bases and J gave up 3 bases; unmatched junction bases: 6. Looked up from germline, CDR1 is SNHLY and CDR2 is FYNNEI. CDR3 in amino acids: CATRDRAYTGELFF. The CDR3 nucleotides are TGTGCCACCCGGGACAGGGCATACACCGGGGAGCTGTTTTTT.

The J gene is TRBJ1-2, the V gene TRBV7-8; unclear D gene. Trimming shortened V by 1 base and J by 4 bases, and 7 bases separated the two germline ends. This CDR3 is built from 13 residues. Germline V gene lookup returns CDR1 SGHVS and CDR2 FQNEAQ. Here the CDR3 reads CASSLDPGYGYTF. The CDR3 nucleotides read TGTGCCAGCAGCTTAGATCCGGGCTATGGCTACACCTTC.

This clone is termed medium-sized. J is TRBJ2-2 and V is TRBV28, with 7 bases fitting TRBD1. Germline V gives CDR1 MDHEN, CDR2 SYDVKM. J gave up 9 bases and V 3 bases, and 10 bases lay outside the gene matches. The length of the CDR3 is 15 residues. The CDR3 DNA reads as TGTGCCAGCAGTTTGGGACAGATTTTCGGCAGGGAGCTGTTTTTT. This sequence encodes CASSLGQIFGRELFF.

The rearrangement uses TRBV6-6 and TRBJ1-4; 11 bases agree with TRBD1. CDR1 is MNHNY and CDR2 is SVGAGI in the germline V gene (reference sequence). The CDR3 loop spans 14 amino acids. J gave up 8 bases and V 7 bases, and 6 bases lay outside the gene matches. The CDR3 is CASTLGQGAEKLFF. CDR3 nucleotide sequence: TGTGCCAGCACCTTAGGACAGGGGGCGGAAAAACTGTTTTTT.

J is TRBJ1-2 and V is TRBV29-1; possible D gene TRBD1, 5 bases. The CDR3 consists of 14 residues. Trimming pared 1 base from V and 4 bases from J, leaving 13 bases between. Germline CDR1 is SQVTM and CDR2 is ANQGSEA. The CDR3: CSVEGQGPSYGYTF. In nucleotides, the CDR3 is TGCAGCGTTGAAGGCCAGGGACCTTCCTATGGCTACACCTTC.

This rearrangement joins TRBV7-2 to TRBJ1-2; 7 nucleotides match TRBD1. Trimming took 3 bases from V and 5 from J; bases not matched to a gene: 3. Germline V CDR1 and CDR2: SGHTA, FQGNSA. The CDR3 totals 13 residues. The CDR3 DNA reads as TGTGCCAGCAGCTTGGGACAGTCATATGGCTACACCTTC. As protein: CASSLGQSYGYTF.

This sequence joins TRBV7-9 and TRBJ1-2; unclear D gene. The germline CDR1 and CDR2 sequences are SEHNR and FQNEAQ (reference sequence). The CDR3 length is 13 residues. Trimming stripped 2 bases from V and 6 bases from J, with 10 bases between. The CDR3 DNA reads as TGTGCCAGCAGCTTACAGGAGGGTAATGGCTACACCTTC. It yields the protein CASSLQEGNGYTF.

This chain joins TRBV9 and TRBJ2-2, with unresolved D. The CDR3 has 18 amino acids. The V gene's germline CDR1 is SGDLS and CDR2 YYNGEE. Deletions cut 0 bases from V and 0 bases from J, with 15 bases between. CDR3 region: CASSVASITKSNTGELFF. DNA of the CDR3: TGTGCCAGCAGCGTAGCTTCGATAACCAAGTCGAACACCGGGGAGCTGTTTTTT.

V is TRBV5-8 and J is TRBJ1-5, with no clear D. There are 16 residues in the CDR3. Trimming pared 7 bases from V and 1 base from J, leaving 18 bases between. Germline CDR1 is SGHTS and CDR2 is YDEGEE. CDR3 amino acids: CASLRKGSGSNQPQHF. DNA of the CDR3: TGTGCCAGCCTCCGAAAGGGAAGTGGGAGCAATCAGCCCCAGCATTTT.

J is TRBJ1-2 and V is TRBV2; TRBD1 might be the D (6 bases). CDR3 length equals 13 residues. Germline values: CDR1 SNHLY, CDR2 FYNNEI. The germline V and J ends were trimmed by 7 bases and 3 bases, with 12 bases remaining between them. DNA of the CDR3: TGTGCCAGCACCTCCCACAGGGACTATGGCTACACCTTC. Amino acid sequence: CASTSHRDYGYTF.

The chain links TRBV7-9 to TRBJ2-7; D may be TRBD2 (6 bases). Germline V gene sequence: CDR1 SEHNR, CDR2 FQNEAQ (reference sequence). The CDR3 runs 14 residues. Trimming stripped 0 bases from V and 6 bases from J, with 12 bases between. CDR3 DNA: TGTGCCAGCAGCTTAGCCGGAGGGGATCGCGAGCAGTACTTC. Its translation is CASSLAGGDREQYF.

The chain uses TRBV2 and TRBJ2-3; possible D gene TRBD1, 6 bases. The CDR3 consists of 14 residues. Trimming took off 7 bases at V and 2 bases at J, with 13 bases between the two ends. Germline-derived CDR1 and CDR2 are SNHLY and FYNNEI. CDR3: CASMIGQITDTQYF. The DNA for the CDR3 is TGTGCCAGCATGATAGGACAGATCACAGATACGCAGTATTTT.

The chain employs TRBV10-2 and TRBJ2-2, with 9 bases lining up with TRBD2. The trim removed 6 bases at V and 7 bases at J, leaving 6 bases unmatched. The CDR3 contains 14 residues. The V gene's germline CDR1 is WSHSY and CDR2 SAAADI. CDR3 residues: CASRTGTSNGELFF. The CDR3 coding sequence is TGCGCCAGCAGAACGGGGACTAGCAACGGGGAGCTGTTTTTT.

This clone is a singleton in its sample. The chain combines TRBV29-1 with TRBJ2-3; D is ambiguous. V was shortened by 7 bases and J by 0 bases, with 8 bases between the two germline ends. The CDR3 runs 12 residues. From germline, CDR1 is SQVTM and CDR2 ANQGSEA. CDR3 in DNA: TGCAGCGCCCTCGGAAGCACAGATACGCAGTATTTT. Translating it yields CSALGSTDTQYF.

The gene calls are TRBV19 and TRBJ2-4; D may correspond to TRBD1 or TRBD2 (5 bases each). V was trimmed by 7 bases and J by 0 bases, leaving 22 bases between them. Germline CDR1 reads LNHDA; CDR2 reads SQIVND (reference sequence). The CDR3 length is 18 residues. This chain's CDR3 is CASMMWGLGKAAKNIQYF. The CDR3 nucleotides are TGTGCCAGTATGATGTGGGGGTTGGGGAAGGCAGCCAAAAACATTCAGTACTTC.

This clone was counted once. V usage is TRBV5-1 and J usage is TRBJ2-1; no definite D call. This CDR3 region has 14 residues. The germline CDR1 and CDR2 sequences are SGHRS and YFSETQ. The ends were cut back, 0 bases at V and 4 bases at J, with 8 bases in the middle. CDR3 loop: CASSLAQIYNEQFF. DNA of the CDR3: TGCGCCAGCAGCTTGGCCCAGATATACAATGAGCAGTTCTTC.

The chain carries TRBV28 and TRBJ2-1; 9 nucleotides line up with TRBD1. V shed 8 bases and J 0 bases; nucleotides not matched to a gene: 2. The CDR3 consists of 14 residues. The V gene's germline CDR1 is MDHEN and CDR2 SYDVKM. This CDR3 is CASGQGSSYNEQFF. CDR3 sequence (DNA): TGTGCCAGCGGACAGGGGAGCTCCTACAATGAGCAGTTCTTC. Combining the CDR3 with reference TRBV28 and TRBJ2-1 gives the whole variable domain DVKVTQSSRYLVKRTGEKVFLECVQDMDHENMFWYRQDPGLGLRLIYFSYDVKMKEKGDIPEGYSVSREKKERFSLILESASTNQTSMYLCASGQGSSYNEQFFGPGTRLTVL.

This clone was observed a single time. The V and J genes are TRBV11-3 and TRBJ2-1, with 7 positions matching TRBD1. The CDR3 spans 15 residues. Germline CDR1 is SGHNT and CDR2 is YENEEA. J was trimmed by 3 bases and V by 0 bases; bases with no gene match: 2. CDR3 coding DNA: TGTGCCAGCAGCTTAGAGCCAGGGGGCTACAATGAGCAGTTCTTC. Protein product: CASSLEPGGYNEQFF.

The chain uses TRBV30 and TRBJ2-1; D unresolved. Germline V CDR1 and CDR2: GTSNPN, SVGIG (reference sequence). Trimming shortened V by 3 bases and J by 6 bases, and 15 bases separated the two germline ends. There are 14 residues in the CDR3. The CDR3 region is CAWSMGWAFNEQFF. The DNA of the CDR3 is TGTGCCTGGAGCATGGGGTGGGCGTTCAATGAGCAGTTCTTC.

The chain uses TRBV7-2 and TRBJ1-1; possibly TRBD1 for D (5 bases). The V end was cut by 1 base, the J end by 1 base, with 10 bases between. Germline lookup yields CDR1 SGHTA and CDR2 FQGNSA. The CDR3 has 15 amino acids. This CDR3 reads CASSLGGVANTEAFF. The CDR3 DNA reads TGTGCCAGCAGCTTAGGGGGGGTGGCGAACACTGAAGCTTTCTTT.

This chain uses TRBV6-5 with TRBJ1-5; D is unresolved. The CDR3 totals 15 residues. Germline CDR1 reads MNHEY; CDR2 reads SVGAGI. With 0 bases removed from V and 7 bases from J, the gap between germline ends came to 13 bases. The CDR3 DNA is TGTGCCAGCAGTTACTCGAACCGGGGAGGACAGCCCCAGCATTTT. Amino acids: CASSYSNRGGQPQHF.

The chain links TRBV5-4 to TRBJ1-6; 8 bases align to TRBD1. Germline loops: CDR1 SGHNT, CDR2 YYREEE (reference sequence). The CDR3 length is 14 residues. Trimming took 1 base from V and 14 from J; bases not matched to a gene: 8. Here the CDR3 DNA reads TGTGCCAGCAGCTTGCCCGACAGGGGAGGAGCCCTCCACTTT. Translation gives CASSLPDRGGALHF.

This clone was recorded only once. This rearrangement joins TRBV7-2 to TRBJ1-2; perhaps TRBD1 as D (6 bases). Germline assignment: CDR1 SGHTA and CDR2 FQGNSA. This CDR3 is 13 amino acids long. Trimming took off 5 bases at V and 9 bases at J, with 16 bases between the two ends. CDR3 protein: CASSQLIQGSYTF. The CDR3 DNA reads as TGTGCCAGCAGCCAACTGATACAGGGAAGCTACACCTTC.

The V call is TRBV5-1, the J call TRBJ2-2; tentatively, D is TRBD2 (7 bases). Germline assignment: CDR1 SGHRS and CDR2 YFSETQ. This CDR3 has 17 amino acids. Between the trimmed V and J ends, which lost 7 bases and 6 bases, there was a span of 25 bases. The CDR3 DNA is TGCGCCAGCCTACCGGGACCACGTGGGGGGGCTGCCGGGGAGCTGTTTTTT. As protein: CASLPGPRGGAAGELFF.